A single sample gave rise to the 20 T cell receptor beta chains below, sequenced in a study of blood T cell repertoires in COVID-19. Here immunoSEQ multiplex PCR was the method, and the copy in TCRdb shows in-frame clones only, minus some. The sample shows just under 70,000 clones, roughly 90% of them seen only once. The sequenced sample was peripheral blood. The receptors here all came from a man younger than 45 with acute or convalescent COVID-19.

A word on this clone: Other DNA sequences of this sample code for an identical CDR3. The CDR3 DNA reads TGTGCCAGCCGGGGGGGGAACACTGAAGCTTTCTTT. Encoded protein: CASRGGNTEAFF. This chain connects TRBV6-5 to TRBJ1-1; D is perhaps TRBD1 (5 bases). Between the trimmed V and J ends, which lost 8 bases and 1 base, there was a span of 8 bases. The CDR3 extends over 12 amino acids. The germline gives CDR1 MNHEY, CDR2 SVGAGI.

This clone was seen more than once but under ten times. V gene TRBV6-8 combines with J gene TRBJ1-6, with D perhaps TRBD1 (5 bases). The CDR3 covers 15 residues. In germline, CDR1 is MNHGY, CDR2 SAAAGT. V gave up 2 bases and J gave up 13 bases, with 18 bases separating them. CDR3: CASSYGREELPPLHF. In DNA, the CDR3 is TGTGCCAGCAGTTACGGCAGGGAGGAATTACCGCCCCTCCACTTT.

The genes are TRBV3-1 (or the pseudogene TRBV3-2) and TRBJ1-5, with a tentative D call TRBD1 (6 bases). Germline CDR1 LGHDT, CDR2 YNNKEL (reference sequence). This CDR3 has 17 residues. Trimming removed 0 bases from V and 2 bases from J, with 14 bases in between. The CDR3 reads CASSQDGGAKGNQPQHF. The CDR3 DNA reads TGTGCCAGCAGCCAAGATGGGGGGGCTAAGGGCAATCAGCCCCAGCATTTT.

This chain joins TRBV13 and TRBJ2-3; tentatively, D is TRBD1 (5 bases). Germline CDR1 PRHDT, CDR2 FYEKMQ (reference sequence). V dropped 2 bases and J dropped 0 bases, with 12 bases sitting between them. There are 16 residues in the CDR3. The DNA for the CDR3 is TGTGCCAGCAGCTTACTCGACAGAGCTAGCACAGATACGCAGTATTTT. It is translated as CASSLLDRASTDTQYF.

The chain links TRBV30 to TRBJ2-1, with 9 bases identical to TRBD2. V lost 0 bases, J lost 0 bases, and 12 bases stayed unmatched. The CDR3 runs 19 residues. CDR1 and CDR2 (germline): GTSNPN, SVGIG (reference sequence). The CDR3 loop is CAWSVAALREGSSYNEQFF. The CDR3 nucleotides are TGTGCCTGGAGTGTGGCCGCATTGCGGGAGGGGAGCTCCTACAATGAGCAGTTCTTC.

The rearrangement uses TRBV10-3 and TRBJ2-3; 7 bases agree with TRBD1. There are 15 residues in the CDR3. Germline V lookup: CDR1 ENHRY, CDR2 SYGVKD. Trimming removed 5 bases from V and 0 bases from J; junction bases left unmatched: 5. CDR3 coding DNA: TGTGCCATCAGTCGACAGGGTGCTAGCACAGATACGCAGTATTTT. It yields the protein CAISRQGASTDTQYF.

The chain uses TRBV5-1 and TRBJ1-6; 7 positions agree with TRBD1. From germline, CDR1 is SGHRS and CDR2 YFSETQ. After removal of 4 bases from V and 10 bases from J, the junction contained 20 bases not matched to a gene. The CDR3 is 18 residues long. CDR3 DNA: TGCGCCAGCAGCGATACCACCTTAGGGGGCTACGGAGAGTCACCCCTCCACTTT. Encoded protein: CASSDTTLGGYGESPLHF. Complete variable domain (other parts from reference TRBV5-1 and TRBJ1-6): KAGVTQTPRYLIKTRGQQVTLSCSPISGHRSVSWYQQTPGQGLQFLFEYFSETQRNKGNFPGRFSGRQFSNSRSEMNVSTLELGDSALYLCASSDTTLGGYGESPLHFGNGTRLTVT.

The chain combines TRBV11-1 with TRBJ2-7; TRBD1 agrees at 8 bases. Trimming cost V 3 bases and J 3 bases; bases outside gene matches: 4. The CDR3 has 14 residues. From germline, CDR1 is SGHAT and CDR2 FQDESV (reference sequence). CDR3 sequence: CASSFGTGSYEQYF. The DNA of the CDR3 is TGTGCCAGCAGCTTCGGGACAGGAAGCTACGAGCAGTACTTC.

This clone was seen only once. The rearrangement links TRBV7-9 to TRBJ2-1; a possible D gene is TRBD2 (5 bases). Germline loops: CDR1 SEHNR, CDR2 FQNEAQ (reference sequence). This CDR3 is 16 amino acids long. V lost 6 bases and J 0 bases, leaving 15 bases between the germline ends. The CDR3 DNA is TGTGCCAGCAGTGGACTCCCTACCAGCTCCTACAATGAGCAGTTCTTC. Translating gives CASSGLPTSSYNEQFF.

The V gene is TRBV24-1, the J gene TRBJ1-5; D not certain. Trimming removed 5 bases from V and 7 bases from J, with 11 bases in between. There are 13 residues in the CDR3. The germline V gene has CDR1 KGHDR and CDR2 SFDVKD. The CDR3: CATSGGGRQPQHF. In DNA form, the CDR3 reads TGTGCCACCAGTGGCGGTGGTCGCCAGCCCCAGCATTTT.

Only one count was recorded for this clone. The chain joins TRBV6-6 to TRBJ2-2; D not certain. The CDR3 totals 17 residues. Looked up from germline, CDR1 is MNHNY and CDR2 is SVGAGI (reference sequence). The V end was cut by 5 bases, the J end by 6 bases, with 22 bases between. The CDR3, as DNA: TGTGCCAGCAGTCCCCGCCTCGGTTCCCCGAGCTCCGGGGAGCTGTTTTTT. Translation: CASSPRLGSPSSGELFF.

The V gene is TRBV7-9, the J gene TRBJ2-1, with D possibly matching TRBD1 (8 bases). CDR1 and CDR2 (germline): SEHNR, FQNEAQ (reference sequence). This CDR3 has 18 amino acids. V was cut by 5 bases and J by 4 bases, with 24 bases left in between. The DNA for the CDR3 is TGTGCCAGCAGCACCTACAGGGGGAGGGCCTTGGGGTACAATGAGCAGTTCTTC. It yields the protein CASSTYRGRALGYNEQFF.

The chain carries TRBV5-4 and TRBJ2-3; 9 positions match TRBD1. Germline assignment: CDR1 SGHNT and CDR2 YYREEE (reference sequence). This CDR3 region has 14 residues. Trimming removed 2 bases from V and 5 bases from J; junction bases left unmatched: 3. The CDR3 nucleotides are TGTGCCAGCAGCTTCGGGACAGGGCAAGATACGCAGTATTTT. Encoded protein: CASSFGTGQDTQYF.

The chain's CDR3 is CAISERGLAGAYNEQFF. The CDR3 coding sequence is TGTGCCATCAGTGAGAGGGGACTAGCGGGAGCCTACAATGAGCAGTTCTTC. The gene calls are TRBV10-3 and TRBJ2-1; 14 bases line up with TRBD2. The CDR3 is 17 residues long. CDR1 and CDR2 (germline): ENHRY, SYGVKD. The ends lost 2 bases at V and 2 bases at J; junction bases unmatched: 2.

The chain couples TRBV7-9 to TRBJ2-3; D remains ambiguous. CDR1 and CDR2 (germline): SEHNR, FQNEAQ (reference sequence). The CDR3 is made up of 16 amino acids. V lost 3 bases and J 0 bases, leaving 13 bases between the germline ends. The CDR3 DNA follows: TGTGCCAGCAGCTTTGGCCCCTTTCGTAGCACAGATACGCAGTATTTT. It is translated as CASSFGPFRSTDTQYF.

CDR3 protein: CASSPGGPIYNEQFF. CDR3 nucleotides: TGTGCCAGCAGCCCGGGAGGGCCTATCTACAATGAGCAGTTCTTC. The rearrangement uses TRBV11-2 and TRBJ2-1; 8 bases fit TRBD2. Trimming cost V 5 bases and J 3 bases; bases outside gene matches: 6. Germline V gene data show CDR1 as SGHAT and CDR2 as FQNNGV. The CDR3 has 15 amino acids.

CDR3 loop: CASSADRFYTGELFF. Here the CDR3 DNA reads TGTGCCAGCAGCGCAGACAGATTTTACACCGGGGAGCTGTTTTTT. The genes are TRBV5-6 and TRBJ2-2; weak D call: TRBD1 (5 bases). CDR1 is SGHDT and CDR2 is YYEEEE in the germline V gene. The CDR3 length is 15 residues. With 4 bases removed from V and 3 bases from J, the gap between germline ends came to 13 bases.

The chain links TRBV24-1 to TRBJ1-4; D gene ambiguous. CDR1 and CDR2 (germline): KGHDR, SFDVKD. The CDR3 spans 12 residues. Trimming removed 5 bases at V and 15 bases at J, with 15 bases between. The CDR3 region is CATSAADSPLFF. The CDR3 region has the DNA TGTGCCACCAGTGCTGCGGACTCTCCATTGTTTTTT.

This chain connects TRBV7-9 to TRBJ2-7, with D possibly being TRBD2 (6 bases). The germline V and J ends were trimmed by 5 bases and 4 bases, with 12 bases remaining between them. Per germline, CDR1 SEHNR and CDR2 FQNEAQ (reference sequence). The CDR3 sequence is 13 residues long. This chain's CDR3 is CASSAGRAYEQYF. The CDR3 DNA is TGTGCCAGCAGCGCGGGACGGGCTTACGAGCAGTACTTC.

V and J are TRBV5-8 and TRBJ2-6, with D uncertain. Trimming removed 5 bases from V and 0 bases from J, with 15 bases in between. The CDR3 length is 17 residues. Germline V gene data show CDR1 as SGHTS and CDR2 as YDEGEE. The CDR3 DNA follows: TGTGCCAGCAGTCTCGTCCAGCGATCCTCTGGGGCCAACGTCCTGACTTTC. Its translation: CASSLVQRSSGANVLTF.